One and the same sample provided the 16 T cell receptor beta chains below, sequenced in a study of T cells in Graves' hyperthyroidism and ophthalmopathy. Amplification of TCR beta CDR3 regions used RNA as the template. In the first-round RT-PCR of the TCR CDR3, the HTBI primer set was used. MiXCR, run by TCRdb on the multiplex PCR reads, gives a single entry per CDR3 protein. In the table there are about 600,000 distinct CDR3 sequences, approximately 14% of which are singletons. The sequenced sample consisted of blood. The receptors originated from a woman in her 50s with Graves' ophthalmopathy.

At least ten counts were recorded for this clonotype. The chain carries TRBV5-1 and TRBJ1-1; D is ambiguous. The CDR3 length is 17 residues. Germline assignment: CDR1 SGHRS and CDR2 YFSETQ. The V and J ends lost 0 bases and 0 bases respectively, with 15 bases between them. CDR3 in DNA: TGCGCCAGCAGCTTGGTACCCTGGCAAACTATGAACACTGAAGCTTTCTTT. This sequence encodes CASSLVPWQTMNTEAFF.

The chain couples TRBV14 to TRBJ2-3; D is undetermined. Germline V lookup: CDR1 SGHDN, CDR2 FVKESK. The V end lost 1 base, the J end lost 8 bases, and 19 bases lay between the germline ends. There are 16 residues in the CDR3. The CDR3 coding sequence is TGTGCCAGCAGCCAAGTTCCCGCCGTAGACGGTGGTACGCAGTATTTT. Residues: CASSQVPAVDGGTQYF.

The J gene is TRBJ2-3, the V gene TRBV19; D is undetermined. Germline V gene sequence: CDR1 LNHDA, CDR2 SQIVND (reference sequence). Trimming removed 5 bases at V and 4 bases at J, with 10 bases between. The CDR3 runs to 13 residues. The CDR3 DNA reads TGTGCCAGTAGTTTGATTTTCCCAGATACGCAGTATTTT. Protein product: CASSLIFPDTQYF. Complete variable domain (other parts from reference TRBV19 and TRBJ2-3): DGGITQSPKYLFRKEGQNVTLSCEQNLNHDAMYWYRQDPGQGLRLIYYSQIVNDFQKGDIAEGYSVSREKKESFPLTVTSAQKNPTAFYLCASSLIFPDTQYFGPGTRLTVL.

The genes are TRBV6-5 and TRBJ2-3; 7 nucleotides agree with TRBD2. This CDR3 spans 14 amino acids. The V gene's germline CDR1 is MNHEY and CDR2 SVGAGI. The ends lost 6 bases at V and 7 bases at J; junction bases unmatched: 10. CDR3 coding DNA: TGTGCCAGCAGGGGTGCGGGAGAGGGGAATACGCAGTATTTT. Its protein is CASRGAGEGNTQYF.

This clonotype has a count of ten or more. The DNA for the CDR3 is TGTGCCAGCACTACAGCGGGAGTGTCCTACAATGAGCAGTTCTTC. Translated, it gives CASTTAGVSYNEQFF. The chain carries TRBV12-3 or TRBV12-4 and TRBJ2-1; 8 bases fit TRBD2. This CDR3 is built from 15 residues. Trimming removed 7 bases from V and 1 base from J; junction bases left unmatched: 6.

This clonotype was counted ten times or more. The V call is TRBV7-2, the J call TRBJ2-3; 7 bases are shared with TRBD2. There are 14 residues in the CDR3. The germline V gene encodes CDR1 SGHTA and CDR2 FQGNSA. J lost 3 bases, V lost 6 bases, and 6 bases had no gene match. In nucleotides, the CDR3 is TGTGCCAGCAGAACGGGGAGGGAGACAGATACGCAGTATTTT. The encoded protein is CASRTGRETDTQYF.

This clonotype has more than one count but fewer than ten. J is TRBJ2-5 and V is TRBV6-2 or TRBV6-3; perhaps D is TRBD1 or TRBD2 (7 bases each). Between the trimmed V and J ends, which lost 1 base and 4 bases, there was a span of 19 bases. The CDR3 is made up of 17 amino acids. From germline, CDR1 is MNHEY and CDR2 SVGEGT. CDR3 in amino acids: CASSYFASGGVRETQYF. CDR3 in DNA: TGTGCCAGCAGTTACTTCGCCTCAGGGGGGGTACGAGAGACCCAGTACTTC.

In its sample, this clonotype was seen many times. The chain has TRBV11-3 and TRBJ2-6, with 9 bases identical to TRBD2. Germline CDR1 reads SGHNT; CDR2 reads YENEEA. V lost 3 bases to trimming and J lost 0 bases; unmatched junction nucleotides: 6. This CDR3 is 18 amino acids long. CDR3 coding DNA: TGTGCCAGCAGCTTCGGTAGCGGGAGACGCTCTGGGGCCAACGTCCTGACTTTC. This codes for CASSFGSGRRSGANVLTF.

This chain links TRBV19 with TRBJ1-1; D gene ambiguous. Germline CDR1 reads LNHDA; CDR2 reads SQIVND (reference sequence). Trimming took off 6 bases at V and 9 bases at J, with 14 bases between the two ends. CDR3 size: 12 residues. CDR3 sequence reads: CASRALDKQAFF. CDR3 in DNA: TGTGCCAGTAGGGCCCTTGACAAGCAAGCTTTCTTT.

The chain uses TRBV4-3 and TRBJ1-5; D is possibly TRBD1 (5 bases). CDR1 is LGHNA and CDR2 is YSLEER in the germline V gene. The CDR3 extends over 17 amino acids. V shed 0 bases and J shed 5 bases, with 17 bases lying between them. The CDR3 is CASSQESPAQGDQPQHF. CDR3 coding DNA: TGCGCCAGCAGCCAAGAATCGCCGGCCCAGGGCGATCAGCCCCAGCATTTT.

V usage is TRBV28 and J usage is TRBJ1-2; 9 bases line up with TRBD1. CDR3 size: 13 residues. The V gene's germline CDR1 is MDHEN and CDR2 SYDVKM. The trim removed 7 bases at V and 6 bases at J, leaving 6 bases unmatched. CDR3 DNA: TGTGCCAGCACCCTGGGACAGGGTGATGGCTACACCTTC. It translates to CASTLGQGDGYTF.

This clonotype was recorded at least ten times. The V and J genes are TRBV20-1 and TRBJ2-1, with no clear D. This CDR3 comprises 16 residues. CDR1 is DFQATT and CDR2 is SNEGSKA in the germline V gene (reference sequence). V gave up 3 bases and J gave up 0 bases, with 15 bases separating them. For the CDR3, the DNA is TGCAGTGCTAGCGTCCGAGCGCTGAGCTCCTACAATGAGCAGTTCTTC. Translation gives CSASVRALSSYNEQFF.

The chain is built from TRBV6-2 or TRBV6-3 and TRBJ2-1; 13 nucleotides line up with TRBD2. The CDR3 loop spans 16 amino acids. Germline V gene data show CDR1 as MNHEY and CDR2 as SVGEGT. The V gene end was trimmed by 6 bases and the J gene end by 5 bases; junction bases not matched to a gene: 7. CDR3 protein: CASSPLGLAGDNEQFF. The CDR3, as DNA: TGTGCCAGCAGCCCACTCGGACTAGCGGGAGACAATGAGCAGTTCTTC.

This clonotype was detected ten times or more. The rearrangement joins TRBV28 to TRBJ2-7; a possible D gene is TRBD2 (6 bases). The CDR3 is 15 amino acids. CDR1 is MDHEN, CDR2 SYDVKM, per germline. Trimming shortened V by 3 bases and J by 0 bases, and 12 bases separated the two germline ends. The CDR3 protein is CASSLGGHPSYEQYF. CDR3 sequence (DNA): TGTGCCAGCAGTTTGGGAGGACACCCCTCCTACGAGCAGTACTTC. Filled out from reference TRBV28 and TRBJ2-7, the complete variable domain reads DVKVTQSSRYLVKRTGEKVFLECVQDMDHENMFWYRQDPGLGLRLIYFSYDVKMKEKGDIPEGYSVSREKKERFSLILESASTNQTSMYLCASSLGGHPSYEQYFGPGTRLTVT.

The sample holds many counts of this clonotype. The chain has TRBV18 and TRBJ2-1, with D perhaps matching TRBD1 or TRBD2 (5 bases each). CDR3 length: 15 residues. Trimming took off 3 bases at V and 4 bases at J, with 13 bases between the two ends. Germline assignment: CDR1 KGHSH and CDR2 LQKENI. The chain's CDR3 is CASSPLPGTYNEQFF. For the CDR3, the DNA is TGTGCCAGCTCACCTCTCCCCGGGACGTACAATGAGCAGTTCTTC.

Many counts were recorded for this clonotype. The chain carries TRBV12-3 or TRBV12-4 and TRBJ2-7, with 8 nucleotides matching TRBD2. The CDR3 has 17 amino acids. V trimming: 5 bases; J trimming: 2 bases; junction bases outside the gene matches: 14. The CDR3 protein is CASSVRILAGEPYEQYF. CDR3 nucleotide sequence: TGTGCCAGCAGTGTCCGGATTCTAGCGGGCGAACCCTACGAGCAGTACTTC.